The sequence of this T cell receptor beta chain was determined in a study of beta chain features in type 1 diabetes. Overall study context: In age, gender and cell yields, patients were similar to healthy donors.

Study-wide results and limits: Patients with type 1 diabetes showed fewer VDJ junction insertions and more deletions. Type 1 diabetes patients showed a moderate but significant shortening of TCRB CDR3s in all four CD4+ subsets.

The CDR3 is 17 amino acids. Isolated RNA was reverse transcribed in full, so expressed TCRB transcripts were sequenced. Sequencing used immunoSEQ multiplex PCR; TCRdb keeps in-frame clones, though not all of them. Counted here are 600,000 to 700,000 clones, over 10% occurring once; the ten biggest clones make up 0.095% to 0.15%. As to this clone: The target antigen is unknown.

Each of the CD4+ naive, central memory, regulatory and stem cell-like memory populations was sorted via CD45RO/CCR7/CD25/CD127/CD95/CD27. Each sorted fraction was over 95% pure. Material for sequencing was naive CD4+ T cells from blood. The chain uses TRBV21-1 and TRBJ1-6. TRBV21-1 is annotated as a pseudogene. This TCR came from a young man with type 1 diabetes. Here the CDR3 DNA reads TGTGCCAGCAGCCAGCCAAACGTCGAGTCCGGGGATTCACCCCTCCACTTT. Its protein is CASSQPNVESGDSPLHF.